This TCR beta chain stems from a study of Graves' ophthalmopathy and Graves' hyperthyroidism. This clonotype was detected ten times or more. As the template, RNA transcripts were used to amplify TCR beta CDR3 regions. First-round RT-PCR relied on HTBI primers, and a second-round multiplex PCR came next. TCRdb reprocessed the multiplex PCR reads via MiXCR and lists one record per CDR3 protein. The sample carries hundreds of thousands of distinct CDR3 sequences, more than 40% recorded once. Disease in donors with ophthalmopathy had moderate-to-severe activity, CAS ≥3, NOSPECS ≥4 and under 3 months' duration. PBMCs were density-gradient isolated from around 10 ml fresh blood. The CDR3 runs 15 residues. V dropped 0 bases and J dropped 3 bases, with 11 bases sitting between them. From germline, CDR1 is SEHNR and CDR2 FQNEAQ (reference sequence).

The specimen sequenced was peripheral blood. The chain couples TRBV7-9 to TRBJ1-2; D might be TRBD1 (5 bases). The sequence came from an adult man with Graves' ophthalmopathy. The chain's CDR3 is CASSLALGPYYGYTF. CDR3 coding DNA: TGTGCCAGCAGCTTAGCGCTGGGGCCTTACTATGGCTACACCTTC.